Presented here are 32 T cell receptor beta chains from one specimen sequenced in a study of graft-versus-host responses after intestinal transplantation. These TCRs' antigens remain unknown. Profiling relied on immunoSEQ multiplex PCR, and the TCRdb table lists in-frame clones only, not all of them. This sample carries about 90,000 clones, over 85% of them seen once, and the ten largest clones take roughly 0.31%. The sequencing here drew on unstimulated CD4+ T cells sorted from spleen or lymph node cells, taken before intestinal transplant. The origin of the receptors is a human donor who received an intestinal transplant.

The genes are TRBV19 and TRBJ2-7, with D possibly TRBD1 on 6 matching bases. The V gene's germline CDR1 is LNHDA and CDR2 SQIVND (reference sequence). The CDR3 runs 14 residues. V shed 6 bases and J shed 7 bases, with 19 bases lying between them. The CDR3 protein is CASSLAGAVGEQYF. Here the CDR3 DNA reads TGTGCCAGTAGCCTGGCAGGGGCGGTAGGGGAGCAGTACTTC.

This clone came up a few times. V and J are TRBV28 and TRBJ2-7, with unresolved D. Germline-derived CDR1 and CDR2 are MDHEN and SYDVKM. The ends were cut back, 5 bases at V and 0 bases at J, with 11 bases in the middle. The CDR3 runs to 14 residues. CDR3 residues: CASSLRRNSYEQYF. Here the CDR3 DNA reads TGTGCCAGCAGTCTACGACGGAACTCCTACGAGCAGTACTTC.

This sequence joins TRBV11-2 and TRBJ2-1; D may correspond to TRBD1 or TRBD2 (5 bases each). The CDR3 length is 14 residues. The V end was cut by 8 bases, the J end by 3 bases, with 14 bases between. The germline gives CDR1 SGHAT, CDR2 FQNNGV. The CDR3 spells CASRGAGFYNEQFF. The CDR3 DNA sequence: TGTGCCAGCCGAGGGGCAGGCTTCTACAATGAGCAGTTCTTC.

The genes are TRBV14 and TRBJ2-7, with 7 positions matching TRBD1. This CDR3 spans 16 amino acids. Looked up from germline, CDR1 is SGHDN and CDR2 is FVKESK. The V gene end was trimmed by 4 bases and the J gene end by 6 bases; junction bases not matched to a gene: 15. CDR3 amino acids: CASSPRRRTGVVEQYF. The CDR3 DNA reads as TGTGCCAGCAGCCCCAGAAGGAGAACAGGGGTCGTCGAGCAGTACTTC.

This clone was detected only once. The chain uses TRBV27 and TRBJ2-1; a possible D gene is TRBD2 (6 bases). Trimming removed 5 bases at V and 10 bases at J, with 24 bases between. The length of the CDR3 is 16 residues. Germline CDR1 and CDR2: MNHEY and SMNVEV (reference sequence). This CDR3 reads CASSPSGTSLVGEQFF. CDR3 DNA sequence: TGTGCCAGCAGTCCCTCCGGGACTTCTCTTGTCGGGGAGCAGTTCTTC.

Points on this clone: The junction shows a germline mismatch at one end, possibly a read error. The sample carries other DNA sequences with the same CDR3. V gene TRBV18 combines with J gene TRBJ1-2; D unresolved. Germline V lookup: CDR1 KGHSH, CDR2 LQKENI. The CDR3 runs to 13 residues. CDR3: CASSPQGYYGYTF. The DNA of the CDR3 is TGTGCCAGCTCACCACAAGGCTACTATGGTTACACCTTC. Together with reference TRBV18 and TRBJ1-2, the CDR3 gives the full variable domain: NAGVMQNPRHLVRRRGQEARLRCSPMKGHSHVYWYRQLPEEGLKFMVYLQKENIIDESGMPKERFSAEFPKEGPSILRIQQVVRGDSAAYFCASSPQGYYGYTFGSGTRLTVV.

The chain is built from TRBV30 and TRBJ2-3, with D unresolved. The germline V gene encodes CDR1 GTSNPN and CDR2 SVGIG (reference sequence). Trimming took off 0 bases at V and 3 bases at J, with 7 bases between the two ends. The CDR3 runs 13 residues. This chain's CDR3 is CAWSVLQTDTQYF. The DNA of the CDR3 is TGTGCCTGGAGTGTACTGCAGACAGATACGCAGTATTTT.

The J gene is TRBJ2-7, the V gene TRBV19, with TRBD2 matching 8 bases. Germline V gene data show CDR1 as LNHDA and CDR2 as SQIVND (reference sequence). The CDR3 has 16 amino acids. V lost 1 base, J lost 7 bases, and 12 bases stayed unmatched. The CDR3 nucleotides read TGTGCCAGTAGTATAGGGAGCGGGAGAACCTACGAGGAGCAGTACTTC. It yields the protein CASSIGSGRTYEEQYF.

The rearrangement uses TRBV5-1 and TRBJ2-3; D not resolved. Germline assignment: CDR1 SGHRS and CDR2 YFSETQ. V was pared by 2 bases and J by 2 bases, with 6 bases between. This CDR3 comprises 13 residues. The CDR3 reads CASSFRVTDTQYF. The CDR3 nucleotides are TGCGCCAGCAGCTTCCGGGTCACAGATACGCAGTATTTT.

The CDR3 DNA follows: TGCGCCAGCAGCTTGGTCCCGGGCCGTGGGGCCAACGTCCTGACTTTC. Residues: CASSLVPGRGANVLTF. The chain has TRBV5-1 and TRBJ2-6; D uncertain. The germline CDR1 and CDR2 sequences are SGHRS and YFSETQ. The CDR3 covers 16 residues. Trimming cost V 0 bases and J 3 bases, with 10 bases left between them.

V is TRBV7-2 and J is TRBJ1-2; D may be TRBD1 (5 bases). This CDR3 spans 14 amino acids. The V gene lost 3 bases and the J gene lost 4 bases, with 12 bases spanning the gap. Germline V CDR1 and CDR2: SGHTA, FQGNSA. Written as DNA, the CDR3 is TGTGCCAGCAGCTTTCGACAGCTTCTCTATGGCTACACCTTC. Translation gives CASSFRQLLYGYTF.

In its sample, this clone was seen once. CDR3 protein: CASSYEGRAEAFF. Written as DNA, the CDR3 is TGTGCCAGCAGTTACGAGGGGAGGGCTGAAGCTTTCTTT. The chain is built from TRBV6-5 and TRBJ1-1; D is possibly TRBD1 (5 bases). Trimming left V 2 bases short and J 6 bases short, with 10 bases between. The CDR3 contains 13 residues. CDR1 is MNHEY, CDR2 SVGAGI, per germline.

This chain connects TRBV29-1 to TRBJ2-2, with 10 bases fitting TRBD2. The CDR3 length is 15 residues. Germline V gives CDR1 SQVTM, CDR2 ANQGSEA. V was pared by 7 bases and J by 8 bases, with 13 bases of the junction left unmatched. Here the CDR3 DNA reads TGCAGCGCCACTAGCGGGATCCCCGGGCCGGGGGAGCTGTTTTTT. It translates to CSATSGIPGPGELFF.

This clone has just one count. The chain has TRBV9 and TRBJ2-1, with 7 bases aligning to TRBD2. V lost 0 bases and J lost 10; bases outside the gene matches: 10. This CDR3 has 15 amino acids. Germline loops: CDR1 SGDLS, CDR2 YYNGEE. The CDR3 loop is CASSVVVGGTGEQFF. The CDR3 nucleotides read TGTGCCAGCAGCGTAGTGGTGGGAGGGACGGGAGAGCAGTTCTTC.

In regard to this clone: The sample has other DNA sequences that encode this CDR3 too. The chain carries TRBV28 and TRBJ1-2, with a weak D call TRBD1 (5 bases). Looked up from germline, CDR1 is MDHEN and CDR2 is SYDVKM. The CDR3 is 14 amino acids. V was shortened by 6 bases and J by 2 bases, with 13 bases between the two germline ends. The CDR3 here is CASSSGGTNYGYTF. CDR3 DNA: TGTGCCAGCAGCTCGGGGGGAACGAACTATGGCTACACCTTC.

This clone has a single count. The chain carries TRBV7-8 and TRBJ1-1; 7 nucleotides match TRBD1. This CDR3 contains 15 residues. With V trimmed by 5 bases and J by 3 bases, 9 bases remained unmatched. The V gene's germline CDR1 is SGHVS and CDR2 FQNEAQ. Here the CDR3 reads CASSPGQLSHTEAFF. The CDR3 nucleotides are TGTGCCAGCAGCCCGGGACAGCTCTCGCACACTGAAGCTTTCTTT.

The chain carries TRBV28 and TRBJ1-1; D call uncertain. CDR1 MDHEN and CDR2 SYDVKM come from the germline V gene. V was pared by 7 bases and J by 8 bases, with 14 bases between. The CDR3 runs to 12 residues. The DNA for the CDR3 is TGTGCCAGCACCCTCGGGGAAGTCGAAGCTTTCTTT. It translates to CASTLGEVEAFF.

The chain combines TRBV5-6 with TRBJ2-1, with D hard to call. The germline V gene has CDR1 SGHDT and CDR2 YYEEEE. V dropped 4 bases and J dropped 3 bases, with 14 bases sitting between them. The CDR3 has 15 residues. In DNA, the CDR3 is TGTGCCAGCAGCACTTACGATCTAATCTACAATGAGCAGTTCTTC. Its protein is CASSTYDLIYNEQFF.

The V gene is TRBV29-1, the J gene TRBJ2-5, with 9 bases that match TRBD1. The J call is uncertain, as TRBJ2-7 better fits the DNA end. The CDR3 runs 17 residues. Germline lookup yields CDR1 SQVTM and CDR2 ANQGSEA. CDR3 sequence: CSVEMGQGPFAMNEQYF. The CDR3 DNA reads TGCAGCGTTGAGATGGGACAGGGTCCTTTTGCCATGAACGAGCAGTACTTC.

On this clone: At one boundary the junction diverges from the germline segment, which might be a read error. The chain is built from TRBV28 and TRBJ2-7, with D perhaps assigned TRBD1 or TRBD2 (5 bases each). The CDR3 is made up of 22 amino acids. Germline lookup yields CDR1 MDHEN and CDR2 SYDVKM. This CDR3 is CASRLSPLAGVYRDLNSYEQYF. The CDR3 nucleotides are TGTGCCAGCAGGTTATCCCCCCTGGCAGGCGTATACCGGGACCTAAACTCCTACGAGCAGTACTTC.

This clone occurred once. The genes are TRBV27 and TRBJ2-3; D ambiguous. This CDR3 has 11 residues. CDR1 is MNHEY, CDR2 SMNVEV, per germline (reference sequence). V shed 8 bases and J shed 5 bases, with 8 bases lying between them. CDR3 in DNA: TGTGCCAGCTCCCCTGGAGATACGCAGTATTTT. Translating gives CASSPGDTQYF.

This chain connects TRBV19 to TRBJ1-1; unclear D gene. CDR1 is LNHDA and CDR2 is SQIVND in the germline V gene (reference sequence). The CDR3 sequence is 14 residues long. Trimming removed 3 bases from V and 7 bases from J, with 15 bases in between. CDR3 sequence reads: CASSIGARSLEAFF. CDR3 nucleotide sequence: TGTGCCAGTAGTATTGGAGCACGCTCTCTTGAAGCTTTCTTT.

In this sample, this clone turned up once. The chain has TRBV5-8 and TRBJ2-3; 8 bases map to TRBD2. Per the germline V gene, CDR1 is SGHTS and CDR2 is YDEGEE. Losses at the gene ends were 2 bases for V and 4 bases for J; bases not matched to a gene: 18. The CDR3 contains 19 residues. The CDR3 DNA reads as TGTGCCAGCAGCTTCGGGTCAACGTCGCGCGGGAGGCGGGCAGATACGCAGTATTTT. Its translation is CASSFGSTSRGRRADTQYF.

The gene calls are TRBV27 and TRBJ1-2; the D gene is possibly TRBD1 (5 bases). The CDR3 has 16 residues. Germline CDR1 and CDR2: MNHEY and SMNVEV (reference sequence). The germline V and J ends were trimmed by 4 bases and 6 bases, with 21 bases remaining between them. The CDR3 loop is CASSWGMGPRGDGYTF. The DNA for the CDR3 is TGTGCCAGCAGTTGGGGAATGGGACCGCGTGGAGATGGCTACACCTTC.

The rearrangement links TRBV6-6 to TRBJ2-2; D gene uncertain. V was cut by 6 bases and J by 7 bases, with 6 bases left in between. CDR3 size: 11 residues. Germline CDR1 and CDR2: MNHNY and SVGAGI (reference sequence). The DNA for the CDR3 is TGTGCCAGCAGACTTGGCGGGGAGCTGTTTTTT. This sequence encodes CASRLGGELFF.

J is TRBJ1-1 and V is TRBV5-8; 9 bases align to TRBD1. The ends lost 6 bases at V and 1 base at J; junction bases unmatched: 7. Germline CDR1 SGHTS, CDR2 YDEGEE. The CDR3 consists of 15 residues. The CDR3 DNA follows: TGTGCCAGCAATACAGGGGGCATTCGGAACACTGAAGCTTTCTTT. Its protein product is CASNTGGIRNTEAFF.

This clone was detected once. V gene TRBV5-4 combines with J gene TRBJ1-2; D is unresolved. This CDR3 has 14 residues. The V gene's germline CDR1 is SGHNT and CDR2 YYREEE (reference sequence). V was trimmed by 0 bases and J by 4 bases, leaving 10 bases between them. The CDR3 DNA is TGTGCCAGCAGCTTGGACCTCCTGGGCTATGGCTACACCTTC. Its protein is CASSLDLLGYGYTF.

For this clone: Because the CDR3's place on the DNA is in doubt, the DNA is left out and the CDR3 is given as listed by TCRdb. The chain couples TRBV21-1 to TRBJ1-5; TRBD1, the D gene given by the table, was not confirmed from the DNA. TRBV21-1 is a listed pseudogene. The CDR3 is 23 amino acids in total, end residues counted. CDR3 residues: CASSPREGPVGQGASVSNQPQHF.

CDR3 nucleotides: TGTGCCAGCGCTATAGTTAGAGGTATCTCCGAGCAGTACTTC. This encodes CASAIVRGISEQYF. The chain combines TRBV28 with TRBJ2-7; D remains ambiguous. CDR3 length: 14 amino acids. CDR1 is MDHEN, CDR2 SYDVKM, per germline. V was shortened by 8 bases and J by 6 bases, with 20 bases between the two germline ends.

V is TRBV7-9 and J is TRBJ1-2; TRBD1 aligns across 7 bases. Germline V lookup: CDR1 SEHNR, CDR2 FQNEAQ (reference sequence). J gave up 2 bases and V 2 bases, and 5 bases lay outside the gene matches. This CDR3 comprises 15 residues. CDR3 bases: TGTGCCAGCAGCTTACCCAGGGGGTCCAACTATGGCTACACCTTC. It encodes CASSLPRGSNYGYTF.

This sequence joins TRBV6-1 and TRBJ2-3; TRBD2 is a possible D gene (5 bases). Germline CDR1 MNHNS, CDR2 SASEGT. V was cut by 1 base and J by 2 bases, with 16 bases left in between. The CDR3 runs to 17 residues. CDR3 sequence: CASSEEVASRHTDTQYF. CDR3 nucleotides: TGTGCCAGCAGTGAAGAGGTCGCTAGCCGTCACACAGATACGCAGTATTTT.

The CDR3 protein is CASKRKTSGKYEQYF. The CDR3 coding sequence is TGTGCCAGTAAACGTAAGACTAGCGGGAAGTACGAGCAGTACTTC. The chain carries TRBV6-5 and TRBJ2-7, with 11 bases that match TRBD2. The CDR3 sequence is 15 residues long. J was trimmed by 4 bases and V by 9 bases; bases with no gene match: 11. Germline V gene lookup returns CDR1 MNHEY and CDR2 SVGAGI.